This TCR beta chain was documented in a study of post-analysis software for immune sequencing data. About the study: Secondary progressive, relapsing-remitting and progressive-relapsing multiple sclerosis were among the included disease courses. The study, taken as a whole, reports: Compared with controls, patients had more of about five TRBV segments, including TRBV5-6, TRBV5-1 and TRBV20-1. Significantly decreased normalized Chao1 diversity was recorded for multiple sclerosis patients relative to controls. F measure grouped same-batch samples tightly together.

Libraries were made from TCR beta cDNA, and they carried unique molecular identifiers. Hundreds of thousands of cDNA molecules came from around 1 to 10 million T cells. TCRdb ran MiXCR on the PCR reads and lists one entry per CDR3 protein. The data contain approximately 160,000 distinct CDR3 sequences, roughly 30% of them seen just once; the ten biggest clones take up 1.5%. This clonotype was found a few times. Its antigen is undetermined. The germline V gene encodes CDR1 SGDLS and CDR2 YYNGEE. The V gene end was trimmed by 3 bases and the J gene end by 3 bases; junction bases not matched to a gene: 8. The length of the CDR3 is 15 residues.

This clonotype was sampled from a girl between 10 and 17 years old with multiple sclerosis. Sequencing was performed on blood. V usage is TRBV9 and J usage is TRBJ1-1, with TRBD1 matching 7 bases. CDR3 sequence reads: CASSGIDREHTEAFF. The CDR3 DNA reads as TGTGCCAGCAGCGGGATAGACAGGGAACACACTGAAGCTTTCTTT.